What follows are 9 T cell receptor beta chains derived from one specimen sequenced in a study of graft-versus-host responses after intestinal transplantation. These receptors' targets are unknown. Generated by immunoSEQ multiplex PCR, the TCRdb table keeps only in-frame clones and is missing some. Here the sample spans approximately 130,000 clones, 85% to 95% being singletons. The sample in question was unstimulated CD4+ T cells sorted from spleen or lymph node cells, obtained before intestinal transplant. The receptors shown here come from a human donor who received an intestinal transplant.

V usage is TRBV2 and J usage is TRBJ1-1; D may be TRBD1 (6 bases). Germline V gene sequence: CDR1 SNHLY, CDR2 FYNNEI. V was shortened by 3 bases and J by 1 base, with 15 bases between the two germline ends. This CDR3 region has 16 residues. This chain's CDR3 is CASSEGARTENTEAFF. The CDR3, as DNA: TGTGCCAGCAGTGAGGGGGCACGGACGGAGAACACTGAAGCTTTCTTT. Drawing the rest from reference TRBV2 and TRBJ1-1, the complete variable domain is EPEVTQTPSHQVTQMGQEVILRCVPISNHLYFYWYRQILGQKVEFLVSFYNNEISEKSEIFDDQFSVERPDGSNFTLKIRSTKLEDSAMYFCASSEGARTENTEAFFGQGTRLTVV.

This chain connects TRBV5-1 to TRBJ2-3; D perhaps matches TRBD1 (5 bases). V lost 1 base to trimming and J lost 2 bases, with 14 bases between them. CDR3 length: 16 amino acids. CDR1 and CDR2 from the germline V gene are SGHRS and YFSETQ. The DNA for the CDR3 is TGCGCCAGCAGCTTGTCAGATCAGGGAAACACAGATACGCAGTATTTT. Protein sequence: CASSLSDQGNTDTQYF.

CDR3 DNA sequence: TGTGCCTGGAGTGTACTGGACCAATCACCCCTCCACTTT. Translation gives CAWSVLDQSPLHF. The V gene is TRBV30, the J gene TRBJ1-6; D is uncertain. The length of the CDR3 is 13 residues. Looked up from germline, CDR1 is GTSNPN and CDR2 is SVGIG (reference sequence). Trimming left V 0 bases short and J 10 bases short, with 10 bases between.

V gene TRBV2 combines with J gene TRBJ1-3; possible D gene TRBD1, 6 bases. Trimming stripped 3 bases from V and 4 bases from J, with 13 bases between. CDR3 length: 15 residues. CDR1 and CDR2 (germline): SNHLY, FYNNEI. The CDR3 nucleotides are TGTGCCAGCAGTGAGATCGGCAGGGGAGGAAACACCATATATTTT. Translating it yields CASSEIGRGGNTIYF.

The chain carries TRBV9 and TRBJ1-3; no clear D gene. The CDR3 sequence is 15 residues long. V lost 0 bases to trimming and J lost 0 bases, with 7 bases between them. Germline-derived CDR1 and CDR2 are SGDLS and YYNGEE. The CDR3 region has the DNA TGTGCCAGCAGCGTAGGTGGGATCTCTGGAAACACCATATATTTT. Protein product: CASSVGGISGNTIYF. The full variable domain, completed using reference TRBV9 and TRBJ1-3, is DSGVTQTPKHLITATGQRVTLRCSPRSGDLSVYWYQQSLDQGLQFLIQYYNGEERAKGNILERFSAQQFPDLHSELNLSSLELGDSALYFCASSVGGISGNTIYFGEGSWLTVV.

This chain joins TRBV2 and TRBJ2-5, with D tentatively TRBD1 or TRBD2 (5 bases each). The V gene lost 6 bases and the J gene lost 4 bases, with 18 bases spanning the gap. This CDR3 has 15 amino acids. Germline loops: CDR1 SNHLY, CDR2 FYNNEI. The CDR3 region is CASSELGERVETQYF. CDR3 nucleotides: TGTGCCAGCAGCGAACTAGGGGAGCGTGTAGAGACCCAGTACTTC.

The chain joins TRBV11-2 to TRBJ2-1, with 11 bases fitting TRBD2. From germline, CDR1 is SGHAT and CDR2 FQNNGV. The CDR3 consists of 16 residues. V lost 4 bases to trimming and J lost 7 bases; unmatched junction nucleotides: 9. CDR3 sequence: CASSSKVVAGGNEQFF. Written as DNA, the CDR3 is TGTGCCAGCAGCTCCAAGGTGGTAGCGGGGGGGAATGAGCAGTTCTTC.

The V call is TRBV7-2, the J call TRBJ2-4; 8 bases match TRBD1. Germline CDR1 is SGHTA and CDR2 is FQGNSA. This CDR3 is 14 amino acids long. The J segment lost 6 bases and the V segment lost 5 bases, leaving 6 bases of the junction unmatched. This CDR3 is CASSPRTGRNIQYF. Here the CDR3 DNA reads TGTGCCAGCAGCCCCCGGACAGGGAGAAACATTCAGTACTTC.

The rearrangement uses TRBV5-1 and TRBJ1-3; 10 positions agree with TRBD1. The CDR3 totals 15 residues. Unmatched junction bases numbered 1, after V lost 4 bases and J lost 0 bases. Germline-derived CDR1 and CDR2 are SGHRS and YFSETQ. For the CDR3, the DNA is TGCGCCAGCAGCGGGACAGGGGCCTCTGGAAACACCATATATTTT. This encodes CASSGTGASGNTIYF.